The 2 T cell receptor beta chains presented below share a single source sample, sequenced in a study of human T cells and chemical hapten exposure (dated by TCRdb to the early 2020s). The library was produced with RACE. TCRdb lists the instrument as NextSeq 500. TCRdb reran the public reads through fastp at Q25 and MiXCR, keeping productive beta chains. One record per CDR3 amino acid sequence lists the most common genes and DNA. The table for this sample lists 55,000 to 75,000 distinct CDR3 sequences; 6.5% to 8.5% of them were counted only once. Around 1.6% of the sample is taken by the ten largest. This specimen's time point label, per the study, means: pre-sensitization, week 0. The meaning of the sample's treatment or condition label: therapeutic diphenylcyclopropenone sensitization with weekly scalp DPC. Sequences were derived from whole blood, sampled in connection with sensitization to the hapten diphenylcyclopropenone (DPC). These receptors were taken from a woman between 25 and 40 years old with alopecia areata. Some clones in this sample may be carry-over from other donors' samples.

This clonotype came up a few times. This chain joins TRBV5-1 and TRBJ1-1; D is ambiguous. This CDR3 contains 15 residues. Germline-derived CDR1 and CDR2 are SGHRS and YFSETQ. Trimming removed 0 bases from V and 6 bases from J, with 15 bases in between. Here the CDR3 reads CASSLGLRFGAEAFF. In nucleotides, the CDR3 is TGCGCCAGCAGCTTGGGTCTACGGTTTGGGGCTGAAGCTTTCTTT.

The chain uses TRBV12-5 and TRBJ1-3; no definite D call. V was shortened by 5 bases and J by 2 bases, with 10 bases between the two germline ends. Germline values: CDR1 LGHNT, CDR2 FRNRAP. The CDR3 sequence is 14 residues long. The CDR3 is CASGMEWAGNTIYF. As DNA, the CDR3 is TGTGCTAGTGGTATGGAATGGGCTGGAAACACCATATATTTT.